This T cell receptor beta chain was captured in a study of untreated major depressive disorder. With respect to this clone: The antigen remains undetermined.

The method was immunoSEQ multiplex PCR; TCRdb's version includes in-frame clones alone and lacks a portion of them. The sample includes some 21,000 clones, around 87% of them seen just once. General observations from the study: TRBV05-01 (Vbeta 5.1) usage was higher in CD4+ T cells of depressed patients than controls.

V lost 1 base to trimming and J lost 2 bases, with 10 bases between them. The CDR3 covers 15 residues. Germline V gene data show CDR1 as SGHNT and CDR2 as YYREEE (reference sequence). The chain is built from TRBV5-4 and TRBJ2-1; possibly TRBD2 for D (7 bases). The sample comprised CD4+ T cells from PBMCs. The receptor was isolated from a young woman in good health. Here the CDR3 DNA reads TGTGCCAGCAGCTTGCGAGGGGGGGCCTACAATGAGCAGTTCTTC. Translation gives CASSLRGGAYNEQFF.